This is a list of T cell receptor beta chains from one sample in a study of blood T cell repertoires in COVID-19. Assay used: immunoSEQ multiplex PCR; TCRdb lists only in-frame clones, some missing. In the table there are 150,000 to 200,000 clones, 86% of which are singletons. The sequenced material came from PBMCs or T cells enriched from blood (not recorded which). These TCRs come from a woman between 35 and 50 years old in a cohort exposed to, infected with or recovered from COVID-19 (not recorded which). The CDR3 runs from the conserved cysteine through the conserved F or W. The order of the fields is J gene, clone size, CDR3 length, D gene, V gene, CDR3 DNA, CDR3 protein. The D gene is left open where the match is weak. Expanded clones are given a class, and other clones once, few, many or no size at all.

>TRBJ1-4|-|16|TRBD1|TRBV19
TGTGCCAGTAGTCCCCTAGGGGGACAGCGTAATGAAAAACTGTTTTTT
CASSPLGGQRNEKLFF
>TRBJ1-1|-|13|-|TRBV13
TGTGCCAGCAGCTTAACTCGGGGGACTGAAGCTTTCTTT
CASSLTRGTEAFF
>TRBJ1-5|many|14|TRBD1|TRBV19
TGTGCCAGTAGTATACAGGGGGTCGGACAGCCCCAGCATTTT
CASSIQGVGQPQHF
>TRBJ1-1|-|13|-|TRBV12-3/TRBV12-4
TGTGCCAGCAGCTTCGACAGGAACACTGAAGCTTTCTTT
CASSFDRNTEAFF
>TRBJ2-3|-|15|TRBD2|TRBV6-4
TGTGCCAGCAGTGTCACTAGCGGACCCACAGATACGCAGTATTTT
CASSVTSGPTDTQYF
>TRBJ1-1|-|14|-|TRBV5-1
TGCGCCAGCAGCCCGGGACCAGGGGAAGGTGAAGCTTTCTTT
CASSPGPGEGEAFF
>TRBJ2-1|once|16|TRBD1|TRBV18
TGTGCCAGCTCACCTCCGGGACAGGGCTTTTACAATGAGCAGTTCTTC
CASSPPGQGFYNEQFF
>TRBJ1-2|-|15|-|TRBV27
TGTGCCAGCAGTTTCGGCGGCAGCTTGGGTGACGGCTACACCTTC
CASSFGGSLGDGYTF
>TRBJ2-7|-|16|TRBD2|TRBV20-1
TGCAGTGCTAGTAGGGGGGGAGGACTAGCGGGCTACGAGCAGTACTTC
CSASRGGGLAGYEQYF
>TRBJ2-1|-|15|-|TRBV7-2
TGTGCCAGCAGCTTATCAGGGTGGGGAAACAATGAGCAGTTCTTC
CASSLSGWGNNEQFF
>TRBJ1-6|-|16|TRBD1|TRBV5-4
TGTGCCAGCAGCATCCGGGACAGGGGGCACAATTCACCCCTCCACTTT
CASSIRDRGHNSPLHF
>TRBJ1-5|-|15|-|TRBV19
TGTGCCAGTAGTATGACCCAACAGCTCAATCAGCCCCAGCATTTT
CASSMTQQLNQPQHF
>TRBJ1-1|-|16|-|TRBV19
TGTGCCAGTAGTATAGGGACCCTCCAAGCAGGGACTGAAGCTTTCTTT
CASSIGTLQAGTEAFF
>TRBJ1-4|-|13|-|TRBV27
TGTGCCAGCAGGGTGGGGGGGGGTGAAAAACTGTTTTTT
CASRVGGGEKLFF
>TRBJ2-2|-|16|TRBD2|TRBV9
TGTGCCAGCAGCGTAGGCGGCGGGAGAAGGGACGGGGAGCTGTTTTTT
CASSVGGGRRDGELFF
>TRBJ2-1|-|16|-|TRBV11-2
TGTGCCAGCAGCCCCGCTTCGCGGGGCTCCTACAATGAGCAGTTCTTC
CASSPASRGSYNEQFF
>TRBJ2-1|-|15|TRBD2|TRBV28
TGTGCCAGCAGGGGGGGGAAAGGATCCTACAATGAGCAGTTCTTC
CASRGGKGSYNEQFF
>TRBJ2-3|-|15|TRBD2|TRBV9
TGTGCCAGCAGCGTAGGGAGCGGGGGTGAAGATACGCAGTATTTT
CASSVGSGGEDTQYF
>TRBJ2-1|-|14|-|TRBV4-1
TGCGCCAGCAGCCGAGCAGGTGCTGACAATGAGCAGTTCTTC
CASSRAGADNEQFF
>TRBJ2-7|-|15|TRBD2|TRBV3-1/TRBV3-2
TGTGCCAGCAGCCAGGTAGCGGGGGGAGCCTACGAGCAGTACTTC
CASSQVAGGAYEQYF
>TRBJ2-7|-|13|-|TRBV15
TGTGCCACCAGCAGAGCGAGTTCCTACGAGCAGTACTTC
CATSRASSYEQYF
>TRBJ2-3|-|16|TRBD1|TRBV9
TGTGCCAGCAGCGCCAATGCCGGGACAGGGACAGATACGCAGTATTTT
CASSANAGTGTDTQYF